One T cell receptor (beta chain) is described in this entry. Antigen unknown. This entry comes from a study of cytomegalovirus exposure and HLA in healthy donors. The study's findings and limits: An apparent linkage of common viral pathogens to several of the most significant clusters emerged in a later analysis. The authors listed some 160 TCR beta chains as cytomegalovirus-associated.

Germline values: CDR1 MDHEN, CDR2 SYDVKM. The CDR3 loop spans 16 amino acids. Between the trimmed V and J ends, which lost 3 bases and 7 bases, there was a span of 18 bases. 60 Vbeta and 13 Jbeta primers were used in PCR. Clones were sequenced by immunoSEQ multiplex PCR, and TCRdb holds only the in-frame ones, with some missing. The sample contains around 180,000 clones, more than 65% of which appear only once. The sequencing input was PBMCs. This chain joins TRBV28 and TRBJ2-2, with D tentatively TRBD2 (7 bases). This TCR was sampled from a woman between 45 and 60 years old in good health and CMV-seronegative. CDR3 in amino acids: CASSFQGGGIGGELFF. As DNA, the CDR3 is TGTGCCAGCAGTTTTCAGGGCGGGGGCATTGGCGGGGAGCTGTTTTTT. Drawing the rest from reference TRBV28 and TRBJ2-2, the complete variable domain is DVKVTQSSRYLVKRTGEKVFLECVQDMDHENMFWYRQDPGLGLRLIYFSYDVKMKEKGDIPEGYSVSREKKERFSLILESASTNQTSMYLCASSFQGGGIGGELFFGEGSRLTVL.